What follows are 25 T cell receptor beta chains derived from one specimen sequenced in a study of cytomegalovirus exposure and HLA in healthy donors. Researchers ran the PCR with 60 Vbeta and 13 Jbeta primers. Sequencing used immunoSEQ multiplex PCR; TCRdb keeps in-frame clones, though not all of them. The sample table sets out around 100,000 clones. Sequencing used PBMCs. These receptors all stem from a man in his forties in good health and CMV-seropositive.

CDR3: CASSSVTDTQYF. CDR3 sequence (DNA): TGTGCCAGCAGCTCCGTAACAGATACGCAGTATTTT. V gene TRBV7-8 combines with J gene TRBJ2-3, with D uncertain. CDR3 length: 12 residues. Per germline, CDR1 SGHVS and CDR2 FQNEAQ. Trimming shortened V by 4 bases and J by 3 bases, and 5 bases separated the two germline ends.

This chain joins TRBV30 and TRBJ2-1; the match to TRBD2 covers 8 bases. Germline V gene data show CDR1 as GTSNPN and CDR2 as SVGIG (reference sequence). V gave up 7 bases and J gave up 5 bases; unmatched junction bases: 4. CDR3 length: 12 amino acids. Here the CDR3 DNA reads TGTGCCTCGGGACTAGTCCACAATGAGCAGTTCTTC. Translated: CASGLVHNEQFF.

CDR3 nucleotides: TGCAGCGTGGGGACTAGAGCGGCGAATGAGCAGTTCTTC. Amino acids: CSVGTRAANEQFF. J is TRBJ2-1 and V is TRBV29-1; TRBD2 matches at 8 bases. The CDR3 extends over 13 amino acids. The V gene's germline CDR1 is SQVTM and CDR2 ANQGSEA. The junction had 8 bases not matched to a gene; V was cut back by 6 bases and J by 7 bases.

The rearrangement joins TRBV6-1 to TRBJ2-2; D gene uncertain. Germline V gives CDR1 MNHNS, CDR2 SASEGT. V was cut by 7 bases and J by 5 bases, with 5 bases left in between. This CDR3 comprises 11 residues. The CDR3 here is CASTSTGELFF. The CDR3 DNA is TGTGCCAGCACTTCTACCGGGGAGCTGTTTTTT.

CDR3 bases: TGCGCCAGCAGTTTAGCGGTGAGCTCCTACAATGAGCAGTTCTTC. Its translation: CASSLAVSSYNEQFF. This chain links TRBV10-2 with TRBJ2-1, with a tentative D call TRBD2 (6 bases). CDR1 WSHSY and CDR2 SAAADI come from the germline V gene. CDR3 length: 15 residues. Trimming shortened V by 5 bases and J by 0 bases, and 11 bases separated the two germline ends.

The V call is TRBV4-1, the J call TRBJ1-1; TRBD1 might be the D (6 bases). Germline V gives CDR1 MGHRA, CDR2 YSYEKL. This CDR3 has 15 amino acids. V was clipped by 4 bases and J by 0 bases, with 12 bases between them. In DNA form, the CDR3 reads TGCGCCAGCAGCCCCCAACAGGGTATGAACACTGAAGCTTTCTTT. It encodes CASSPQQGMNTEAFF.

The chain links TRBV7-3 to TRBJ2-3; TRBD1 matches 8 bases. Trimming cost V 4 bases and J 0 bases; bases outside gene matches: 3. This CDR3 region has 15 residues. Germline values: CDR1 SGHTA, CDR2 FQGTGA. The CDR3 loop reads CASSSRDRSTDTQYF. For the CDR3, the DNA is TGTGCCAGCAGCTCCCGGGACAGGAGCACAGATACGCAGTATTTT.

This chain's CDR3 is CASTLGLLNTGELFF. DNA for the CDR3: TGTGCCAGTACCCTGGGGCTTTTGAACACCGGGGAGCTGTTTTTT. V gene TRBV19 combines with J gene TRBJ2-2; tentative D call: TRBD1 (5 bases). CDR1 LNHDA and CDR2 SQIVND come from the germline V gene (reference sequence). The CDR3 runs 15 residues. The V and J ends lost 7 bases and 1 base respectively, with 13 bases between them.

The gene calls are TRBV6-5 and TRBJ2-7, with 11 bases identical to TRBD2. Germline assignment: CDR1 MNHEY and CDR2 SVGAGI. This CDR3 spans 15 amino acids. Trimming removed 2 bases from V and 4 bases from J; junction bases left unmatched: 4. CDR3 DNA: TGTGCCAGCAGTTACCTAACTAGCGGGAGATACGAGCAGTACTTC. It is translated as CASSYLTSGRYEQYF.

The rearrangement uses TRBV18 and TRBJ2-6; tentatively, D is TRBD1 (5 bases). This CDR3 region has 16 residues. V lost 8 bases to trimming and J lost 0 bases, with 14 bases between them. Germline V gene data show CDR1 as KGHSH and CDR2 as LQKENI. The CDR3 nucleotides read TGTGCCAGCGACAGATCTGGCAACTCTGGGGCCAACGTCCTGACTTTC. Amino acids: CASDRSGNSGANVLTF.

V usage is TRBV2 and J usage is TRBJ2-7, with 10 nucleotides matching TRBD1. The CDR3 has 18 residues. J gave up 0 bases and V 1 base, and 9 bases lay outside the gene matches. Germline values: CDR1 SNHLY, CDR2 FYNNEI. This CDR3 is CASSEVPGQGTSSYEQYF. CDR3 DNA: TGTGCCAGCAGTGAAGTCCCGGGACAGGGGACGAGCTCCTACGAGCAGTACTTC.

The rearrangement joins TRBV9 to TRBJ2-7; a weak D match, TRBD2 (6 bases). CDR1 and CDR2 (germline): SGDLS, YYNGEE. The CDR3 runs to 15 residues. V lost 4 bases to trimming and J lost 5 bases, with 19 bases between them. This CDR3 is CASSPAASSGDEQYF. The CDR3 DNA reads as TGTGCCAGCAGCCCGGCGGCTAGCTCGGGGGACGAGCAGTACTTC.

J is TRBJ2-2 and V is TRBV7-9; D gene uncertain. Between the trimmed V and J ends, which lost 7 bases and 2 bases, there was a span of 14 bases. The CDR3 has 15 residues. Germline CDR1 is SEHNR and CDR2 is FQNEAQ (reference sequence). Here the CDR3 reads CASTFDRTNTGELFF. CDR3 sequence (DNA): TGTGCCAGCACCTTCGATAGAACTAACACCGGGGAGCTGTTTTTT.

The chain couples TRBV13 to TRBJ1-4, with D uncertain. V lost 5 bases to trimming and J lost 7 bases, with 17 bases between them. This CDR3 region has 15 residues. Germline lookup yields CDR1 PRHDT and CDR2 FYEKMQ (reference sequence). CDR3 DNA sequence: TGTGCCAGCAGCCTCCGGGAGCTCATGGGTGAAAAACTGTTTTTT. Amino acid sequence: CASSLRELMGEKLFF.

CDR3 sequence: CASSYTQGYTGELFF. CDR3 coding DNA: TGTGCCAGCAGTTACACACAGGGTTACACCGGGGAGCTGTTTTTT. The gene calls are TRBV6-5 and TRBJ2-2; possible D gene TRBD1, 6 bases. V was clipped by 2 bases and J by 3 bases, with 10 bases between them. Germline assignment: CDR1 MNHEY and CDR2 SVGAGI. CDR3 length: 15 amino acids.

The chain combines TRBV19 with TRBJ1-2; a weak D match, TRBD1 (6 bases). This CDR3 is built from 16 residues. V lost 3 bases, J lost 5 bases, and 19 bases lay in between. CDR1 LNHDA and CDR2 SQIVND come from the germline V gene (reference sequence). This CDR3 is CASSMSRSGAGYGYTF. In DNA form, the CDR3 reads TGTGCCAGTAGTATGAGTCGATCAGGGGCTGGGTATGGCTACACCTTC.

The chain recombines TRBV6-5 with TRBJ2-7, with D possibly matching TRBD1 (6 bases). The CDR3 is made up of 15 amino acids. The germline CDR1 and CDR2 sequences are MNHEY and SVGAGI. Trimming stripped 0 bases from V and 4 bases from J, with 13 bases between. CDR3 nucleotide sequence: TGTGCCAGCAGTTACTCGAGGCAGGGGCATTACGAGCAGTACTTC. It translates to CASSYSRQGHYEQYF.

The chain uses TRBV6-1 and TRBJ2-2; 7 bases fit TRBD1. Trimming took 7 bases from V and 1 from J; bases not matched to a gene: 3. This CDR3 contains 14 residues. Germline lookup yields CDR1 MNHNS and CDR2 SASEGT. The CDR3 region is CASKYRGNTGELFF. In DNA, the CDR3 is TGTGCCAGCAAATACAGGGGGAACACCGGGGAGCTGTTTTTT.

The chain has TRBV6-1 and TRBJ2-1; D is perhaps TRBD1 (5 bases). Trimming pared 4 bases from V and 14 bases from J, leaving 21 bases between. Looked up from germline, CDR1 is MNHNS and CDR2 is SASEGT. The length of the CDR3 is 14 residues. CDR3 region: CASSGWSGRELEFF. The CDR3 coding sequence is TGTGCCAGCAGTGGGTGGTCAGGGCGAGAGTTGGAGTTCTTC.

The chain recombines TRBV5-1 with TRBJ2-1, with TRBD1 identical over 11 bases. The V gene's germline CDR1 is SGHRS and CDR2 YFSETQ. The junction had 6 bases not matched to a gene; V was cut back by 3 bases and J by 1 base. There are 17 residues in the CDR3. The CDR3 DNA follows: TGCGCCAGCAGCTGGGGGGGGACAGGGGGATCCTACAATGAGCAGTTCTTC. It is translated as CASSWGGTGGSYNEQFF. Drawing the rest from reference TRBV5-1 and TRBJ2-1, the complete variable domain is KAGVTQTPRYLIKTRGQQVTLSCSPISGHRSVSWYQQTPGQGLQFLFEYFSETQRNKGNFPGRFSGRQFSNSRSEMNVSTLELGDSALYLCASSWGGTGGSYNEQFFGPGTRLTVL.

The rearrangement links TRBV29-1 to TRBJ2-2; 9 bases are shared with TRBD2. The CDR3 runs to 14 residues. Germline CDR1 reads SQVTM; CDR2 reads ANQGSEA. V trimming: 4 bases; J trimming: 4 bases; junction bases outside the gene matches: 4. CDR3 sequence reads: CSVVSREGTGELFF. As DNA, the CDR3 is TGCAGCGTTGTTTCGCGGGAGGGCACCGGGGAGCTGTTTTTT.

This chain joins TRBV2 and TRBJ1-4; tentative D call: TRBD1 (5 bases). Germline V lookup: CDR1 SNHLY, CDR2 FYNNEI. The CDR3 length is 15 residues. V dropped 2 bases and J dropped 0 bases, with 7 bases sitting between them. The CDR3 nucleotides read TGTGCCAGCAGTGAAAGGGGTCCAACTAATGAAAAACTGTTTTTT. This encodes CASSERGPTNEKLFF.

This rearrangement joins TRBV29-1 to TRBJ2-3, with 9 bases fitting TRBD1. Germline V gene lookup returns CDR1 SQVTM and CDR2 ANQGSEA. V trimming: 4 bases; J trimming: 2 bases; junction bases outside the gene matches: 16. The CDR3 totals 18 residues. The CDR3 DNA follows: TGCAGCGTTGGACGGGGACAGGGCATTGGGCTTATCACAGATACGCAGTATTTT. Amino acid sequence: CSVGRGQGIGLITDTQYF.

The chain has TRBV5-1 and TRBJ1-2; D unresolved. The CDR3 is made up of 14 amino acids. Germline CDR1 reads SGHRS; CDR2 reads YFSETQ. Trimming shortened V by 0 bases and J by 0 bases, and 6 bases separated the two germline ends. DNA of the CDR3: TGCGCCAGCAGCTTGGAGAGCTCTAACTATGGCTACACCTTC. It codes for CASSLESSNYGYTF.

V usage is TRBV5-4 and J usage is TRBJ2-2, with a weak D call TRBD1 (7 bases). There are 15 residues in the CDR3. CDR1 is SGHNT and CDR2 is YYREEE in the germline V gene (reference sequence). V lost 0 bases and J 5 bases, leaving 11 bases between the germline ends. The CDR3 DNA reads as TGTGCCAGCAGCTTGGCCAGGGGGGCTACCGGGGAGCTGTTTTTT. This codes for CASSLARGATGELFF.